This is a list of T cell receptor beta chains from one sample in a study of blood T cell repertoires in COVID-19. Method: immunoSEQ multiplex PCR; TCRdb's copy keeps in-frame clones and lacks some. Counted here are 240,000 or so clones, 80% to 90% occurring once; the ten biggest clones make up around 0.87%. The material sequenced was PBMCs or T cells enriched from blood (not recorded which). The receptors here all came from a man between 45 and 60 years old who had been exposed to COVID-19. The CDR3 runs from the conserved cysteine through the conserved F or W. Fields, in order: D gene, J gene, V gene, clone size, CDR3 DNA, CDR3 protein. A D gene is named only where the DNA matches it firmly. The size entry is marked missing in some rows and otherwise reads once, few, many or a size class.

D: .
J: TRBJ1-1
V: TRBV11-2
size: .
DNA: TGTGCCAGCAGCTTAGAGGCATACACTGAAGCTTTCTTT
CDR3: CASSLEAYTEAFF

D: .
J: TRBJ1-2
V: TRBV29-1
size: .
DNA: TGCAGCGTTGTGGGGAGGGGTCGAGCGGACTATGGCTACACCTTC
CDR3: CSVVGRGRADYGYTF

D: TRBD2
J: TRBJ2-1
V: TRBV11-3
size: .
DNA: TGTGCCAGCAGCGGGATAGCGGGAGGGCAGGGCAATGAGCAGTTCTTC
CDR3: CASSGIAGGQGNEQFF

D: TRBD1
J: TRBJ2-1
V: TRBV18
size: .
DNA: TGTGCCAGCTCACCAGGGACAGGGGGGGACTATGAGCAGTTCTTC
CDR3: CASSPGTGGDYEQFF

D: TRBD1
J: TRBJ1-6
V: TRBV27
size: .
DNA: TGTGCCAGCAGTTTACTAGGGGGCCGTAATTCACCCCTCCACTTT
CDR3: CASSLLGGRNSPLHF

D: .
J: TRBJ2-6
V: TRBV18
size: .
DNA: TGTGCCAGCCTGAGCTCTGGGGCCAACGTCCTGACTTTC
CDR3: CASLSSGANVLTF

D: .
J: TRBJ2-2
V: TRBV5-1
size: .
DNA: TGCGCCAGCAGCTTGGCCGCGAACACCGGGGAGCTGTTTTTT
CDR3: CASSLAANTGELFF

D: TRBD2
J: TRBJ2-1
V: TRBV5-1
size: .
DNA: TGCGCCAGCAGCTTCTTAGCGGGAGTGAGGAATGAGCAGTTCTTC
CDR3: CASSFLAGVRNEQFF

D: TRBD1
J: TRBJ1-2
V: TRBV5-1
size: few
DNA: TGCGCCAGCAGCTCGACCTATGGACAGGTTGGCTACACCTTC
CDR3: CASSSTYGQVGYTF

D: .
J: TRBJ1-2
V: TRBV7-2
size: .
DNA: TGTGCCAGCAGCTTAGAGTACGGGGGAAGCGGTGGCTACACCTTC
CDR3: CASSLEYGGSGGYTF

D: .
J: TRBJ1-2
V: TRBV12-3/TRBV12-4
size: .
DNA: TGTGCCAGCAGTTTTAGGGGGTTGGGCTACACCTTC
CDR3: CASSFRGLGYTF

D: .
J: TRBJ1-5
V: TRBV19
size: .
DNA: TGTGCCAGCGCCCGAACCGGTTGGTTTATACTGAGAAATAGCAATCAGCCCCAGCATTTT
CDR3: CASARTGWFILRNSNQPQHF

D: .
J: TRBJ2-5
V: TRBV7-8
size: once
DNA: TGTGCCAGCAGCTTAGATGAAGTTCAGGTCTCCCAGTACTTC
CDR3: CASSLDEVQVSQYF

D: .
J: TRBJ1-2
V: TRBV24-1
size: .
DNA: TGTGCCACCAGTGACTCGTCGGAACGGGGTTTTATCTATGGCTACACCTTC
CDR3: CATSDSSERGFIYGYTF

D: TRBD1
J: TRBJ1-2
V: TRBV24-1
size: few
DNA: TGTGCCACCAGTGATTTGCCCGGTTCAACCGGGACAGGAACCAGCTACACCTTC
CDR3: CATSDLPGSTGTGTSYTF

D: TRBD1
J: TRBJ1-5
V: TRBV18
size: .
DNA: TGTGCCAGCACGACAGGGGTCCAACAGCCCCAGCATTTT
CDR3: CASTTGVQQPQHF

D: .
J: TRBJ1-5
V: TRBV11-3
size: .
DNA: TGTGCCAGCAGCTTAGGACAGAACAATCAGCCCCAGCATTTT
CDR3: CASSLGQNNQPQHF

D: .
J: TRBJ1-5
V: TRBV18
size: .
DNA: TGTGCCAGCTCACCGACAGGATTTAATCAGCCCCAGCATTTT
CDR3: CASSPTGFNQPQHF

D: TRBD2
J: TRBJ2-3
V: TRBV7-3
size: .
DNA: TGTGCCAGCAGCACCCGCGGGGGGGATACGCAGTATTTT
CDR3: CASSTRGGDTQYF

D: TRBD1
J: TRBJ1-2
V: TRBV12-3/TRBV12-4
size: .
DNA: TGTGCCAGCAGTTATGAAGGGGGCCGGGGCTACACCTTC
CDR3: CASSYEGGRGYTF

D: .
J: TRBJ1-4
V: TRBV28
size: .
DNA: TGTGCCAGCTGCGGGGAGCCAGCAACTAATGAAAAACTGTTTTTT
CDR3: CASCGEPATNEKLFF

D: .
J: TRBJ1-4
V: TRBV19
size: .
DNA: TGTGCCAGTAGTAGGGCTGAAAAACTGTTTTTT
CDR3: CASSRAEKLFF

D: .
J: TRBJ1-4
V: TRBV5-1
size: few
DNA: TGCGCCAGCAGCTTGGCACAGGGTGAAAAACTGTTTTTT
CDR3: CASSLAQGEKLFF

D: TRBD2
J: TRBJ2-5
V: TRBV6-4
size: .
DNA: TGTGCCAGCAGTGACTTACGACTAGCCTGGGAGACCCAGTACTTC
CDR3: CASSDLRLAWETQYF

D: TRBD1
J: TRBJ2-3
V: TRBV5-4
size: .
DNA: TGTGCCAGCCGGAGGCAGGGACAGGTACGTCCAGATACGCAGTATTTT
CDR3: CASRRQGQVRPDTQYF

D: .
J: TRBJ2-3
V: TRBV30
size: .
DNA: TGTGCCTGGGAGACTGTTTACACAGATACGCAGTATTTT
CDR3: CAWETVYTDTQYF

D: .
J: TRBJ2-3
V: TRBV18
size: .
DNA: TGTGCCAGCTCACCACGGGAGAAGTCCACAGATACGCAGTATTTT
CDR3: CASSPREKSTDTQYF

D: .
J: TRBJ1-2
V: TRBV30
size: .
DNA: TGTGCCTGGAGTGTAGATGGCAGCCGGGGGAATGGCTACACCTTC
CDR3: CAWSVDGSRGNGYTF

D: .
J: TRBJ1-5
V: TRBV19
size: few
DNA: TGTGCCAGTAGCCACCTTCCCAGGCACGATCAGCCCCAGCATTTT
CDR3: CASSHLPRHDQPQHF

D: .
J: TRBJ1-1
V: TRBV18
size: .
DNA: TGTGCCAGCTCACCATTAGTAGCTGGGGCCATCACTGAAGCTTTCTTT
CDR3: CASSPLVAGAITEAFF

D: .
J: TRBJ1-4
V: TRBV6-1
size: .
DNA: TGTGCCAGCAGTGAGTTCGCCAGCGCTGGAACCCTTTTT
CDR3: CASSEFASAGTLF

D: .
J: TRBJ2-1
V: TRBV3-1/TRBV3-2
size: .
DNA: TGTGCCAGCAGCCAAGAGGGACAAACCGTAAACAATGAGCAGTTCTTC
CDR3: CASSQEGQTVNNEQFF

D: .
J: TRBJ2-7
V: TRBV28
size: few
DNA: TGTGCCAGCAGTTTAGGCCAGGGGCTCGAGCAGTACTTC
CDR3: CASSLGQGLEQYF

D: .
J: TRBJ2-2
V: TRBV3-1/TRBV3-2
size: .
DNA: TGTGCCAGCAGCCCCCCCGACAGTTTAGTAGGGTCCGGGGAGCTGTTTTTT
CDR3: CASSPPDSLVGSGELFF

D: TRBD1
J: TRBJ2-1
V: TRBV24-1
size: few
DNA: TGTGCCACCAGTGCGGGGGGACAGGGGGGGAATGAGCAGTTCTTC
CDR3: CATSAGGQGGNEQFF